The present TCR beta chain was sequenced within a study of identical twins. V shed 3 bases and J shed 10 bases, with 9 bases lying between them. CDR3 size: 12 residues. The germline V gene encodes CDR1 ENHRY and CDR2 SYGVKD. Study-wide results and limits: Insertions ran lower in abundant cord blood beta clonotypes, though not in memory repertoires. The study drew conclusions from cross-sectional statistical analysis, not from following the same donors.

TCRdb fed the 5' RACE reads into MiXCR, producing one record per CDR3 protein. Of around 670,000 distinct CDR3 sequences listed, 5.5% to 6.5% are singletons. There are many counts of this clonotype. Its antigen is undetermined. V usage is TRBV10-3 and J usage is TRBJ1-4; TRBD1 is a possible D gene (5 bases). The receptor's source is a man aged 18 to 29 in good health. Sequenced input: naive T cells sorted from blood. CDR3 DNA sequence: TGTGCCATCAGTGATGGGGCCTCAAAACTGTTTTTT. As protein: CAISDGASKLFF.